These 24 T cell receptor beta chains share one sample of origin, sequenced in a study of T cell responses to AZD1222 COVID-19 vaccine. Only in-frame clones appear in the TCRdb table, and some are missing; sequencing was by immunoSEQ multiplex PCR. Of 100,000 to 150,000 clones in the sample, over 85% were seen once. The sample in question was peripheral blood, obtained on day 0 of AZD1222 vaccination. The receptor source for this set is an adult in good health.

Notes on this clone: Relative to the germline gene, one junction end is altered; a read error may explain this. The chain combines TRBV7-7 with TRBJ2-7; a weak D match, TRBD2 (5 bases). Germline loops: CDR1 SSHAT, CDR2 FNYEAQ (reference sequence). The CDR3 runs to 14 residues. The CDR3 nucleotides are TGTGCTAGCAGCCCTAGCATGGGGAGCTACGAGCAGTACTTC. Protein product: CASSPSMGSYEQYF.

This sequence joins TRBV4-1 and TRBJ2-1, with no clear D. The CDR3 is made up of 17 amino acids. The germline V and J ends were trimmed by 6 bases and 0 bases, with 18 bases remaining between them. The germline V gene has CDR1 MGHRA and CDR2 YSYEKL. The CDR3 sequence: CASSQSRGSDSYNEQFF. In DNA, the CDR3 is TGCGCCAGCAGTCAAAGTAGAGGATCCGACTCCTACAATGAGCAGTTCTTC.

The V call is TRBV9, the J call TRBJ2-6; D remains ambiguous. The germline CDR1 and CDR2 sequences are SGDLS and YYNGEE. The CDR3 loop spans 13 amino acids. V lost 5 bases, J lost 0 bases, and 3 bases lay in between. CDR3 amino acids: CASRGSGANVLTF. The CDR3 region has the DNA TGTGCCAGCAGGGGCTCTGGGGCCAACGTCCTGACTTTC.

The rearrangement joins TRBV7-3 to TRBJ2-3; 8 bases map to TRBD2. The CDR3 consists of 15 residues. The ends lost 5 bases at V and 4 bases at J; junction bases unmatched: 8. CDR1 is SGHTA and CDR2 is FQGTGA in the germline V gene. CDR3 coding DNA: TGTGCCAGCAGCGATCCGGGGGGGCCACCAGATACGCAGTATTTT. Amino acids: CASSDPGGPPDTQYF.

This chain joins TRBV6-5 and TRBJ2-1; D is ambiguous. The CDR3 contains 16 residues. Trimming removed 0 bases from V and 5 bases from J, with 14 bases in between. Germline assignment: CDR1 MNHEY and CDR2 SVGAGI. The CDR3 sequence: CASSYSGNVKNNEQFF. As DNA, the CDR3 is TGTGCCAGCAGTTACTCAGGCAACGTAAAAAACAATGAGCAGTTCTTC.

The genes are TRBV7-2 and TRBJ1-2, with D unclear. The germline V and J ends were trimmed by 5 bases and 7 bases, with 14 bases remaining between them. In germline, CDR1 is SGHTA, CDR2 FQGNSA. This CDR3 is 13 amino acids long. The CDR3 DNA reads TGTGCCAGCAGCGCGTCCGGTGGCGCTGGCTACACCTTC. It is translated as CASSASGGAGYTF.

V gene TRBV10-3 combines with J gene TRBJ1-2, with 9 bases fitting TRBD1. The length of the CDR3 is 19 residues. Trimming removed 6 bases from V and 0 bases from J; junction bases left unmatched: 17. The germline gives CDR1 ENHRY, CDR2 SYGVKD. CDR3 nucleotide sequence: TGTGCCATCAGGGCCAAACCCGAGGGGGACAGGGACCCTAACTATGGCTACACCTTC. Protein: CAIRAKPEGDRDPNYGYTF.

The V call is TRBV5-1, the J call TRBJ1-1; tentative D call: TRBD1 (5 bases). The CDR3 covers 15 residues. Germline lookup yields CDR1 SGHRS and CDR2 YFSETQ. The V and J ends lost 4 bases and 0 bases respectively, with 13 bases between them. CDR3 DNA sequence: TGCGCCAGCAGCCCGGGTGGGGCTTTGAACACTGAAGCTTTCTTT. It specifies CASSPGGALNTEAFF.

The CDR3 region is CASRLSETQYF. The DNA for the CDR3 is TGCGCCAGCAGACTTAGCGAGACCCAGTACTTC. The rearrangement joins TRBV10-1 to TRBJ2-5; D remains ambiguous. V lost 6 bases to trimming and J lost 5 bases, with 7 bases between them. Germline CDR1 and CDR2: WNHNN and SYGVQD (reference sequence). The CDR3 runs 11 residues.

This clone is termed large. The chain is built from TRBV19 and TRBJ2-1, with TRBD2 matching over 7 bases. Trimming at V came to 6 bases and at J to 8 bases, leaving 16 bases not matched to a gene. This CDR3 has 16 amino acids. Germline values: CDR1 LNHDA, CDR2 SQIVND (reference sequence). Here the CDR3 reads CASRTLIDAGVDEQFF. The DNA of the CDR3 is TGTGCCAGTAGAACCCTTATCGACGCGGGAGTCGATGAGCAGTTCTTC.

The CDR3 DNA reads TGTGCCAGCAGCAAAGCCCCCTGGACAAGCAATCAGCCCCAGCATTTT. Amino acids: CASSKAPWTSNQPQHF. The gene calls are TRBV21-1 and TRBJ1-5; the D call of TRBD1 is as the table states it, not checked on the DNA. TRBV21-1 constitutes a pseudogene. The CDR3 contains 16 residues.

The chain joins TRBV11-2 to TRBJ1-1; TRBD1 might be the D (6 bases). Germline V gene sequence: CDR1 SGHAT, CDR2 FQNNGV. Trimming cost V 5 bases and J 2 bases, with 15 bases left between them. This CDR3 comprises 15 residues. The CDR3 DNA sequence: TGTGCCAGCAGCACGCTGGGGGGCCTAAACACTGAAGCTTTCTTT. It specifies CASSTLGGLNTEAFF.

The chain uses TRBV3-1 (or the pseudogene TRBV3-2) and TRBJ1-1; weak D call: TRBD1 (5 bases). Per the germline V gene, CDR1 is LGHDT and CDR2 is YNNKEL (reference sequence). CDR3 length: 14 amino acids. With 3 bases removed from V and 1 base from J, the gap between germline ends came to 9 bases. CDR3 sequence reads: CASSHPGGNTEAFF. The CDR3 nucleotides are TGTGCCAGCAGCCATCCCGGGGGGAACACTGAAGCTTTCTTT.

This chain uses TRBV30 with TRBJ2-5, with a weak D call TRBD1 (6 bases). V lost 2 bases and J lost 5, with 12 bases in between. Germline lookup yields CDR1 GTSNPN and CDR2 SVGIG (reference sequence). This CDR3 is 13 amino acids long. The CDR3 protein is CAWSRGNEETQYF. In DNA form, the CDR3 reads TGTGCCTGGAGTAGGGGGAATGAGGAGACCCAGTACTTC.

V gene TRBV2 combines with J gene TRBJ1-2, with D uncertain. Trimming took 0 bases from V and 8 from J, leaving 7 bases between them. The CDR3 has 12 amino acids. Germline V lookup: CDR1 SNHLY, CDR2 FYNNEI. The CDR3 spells CASSEALGGYTF. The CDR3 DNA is TGTGCCAGCAGTGAAGCGCTAGGGGGCTACACCTTC.

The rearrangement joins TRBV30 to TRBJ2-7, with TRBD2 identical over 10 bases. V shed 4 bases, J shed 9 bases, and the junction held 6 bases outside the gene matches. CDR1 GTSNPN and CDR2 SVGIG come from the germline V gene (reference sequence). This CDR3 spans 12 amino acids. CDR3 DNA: TGTGCCTGGACTGGGACTAGCGATCGGCAGTACTTC. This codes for CAWTGTSDRQYF.

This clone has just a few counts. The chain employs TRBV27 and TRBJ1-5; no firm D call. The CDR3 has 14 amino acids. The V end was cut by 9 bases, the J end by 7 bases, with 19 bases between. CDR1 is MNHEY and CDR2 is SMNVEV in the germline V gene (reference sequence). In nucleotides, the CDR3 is TGTGCCAGTTCACCCGGAGGGTTGTACCAGCCCCAGCATTTT. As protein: CASSPGGLYQPQHF.

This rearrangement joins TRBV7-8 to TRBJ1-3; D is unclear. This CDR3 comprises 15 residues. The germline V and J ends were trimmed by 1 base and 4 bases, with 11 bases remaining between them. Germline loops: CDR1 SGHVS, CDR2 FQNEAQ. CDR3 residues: CASSLDRVPGNTIYF. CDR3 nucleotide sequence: TGTGCCAGCAGCTTAGATAGGGTTCCGGGAAACACCATATATTTT.

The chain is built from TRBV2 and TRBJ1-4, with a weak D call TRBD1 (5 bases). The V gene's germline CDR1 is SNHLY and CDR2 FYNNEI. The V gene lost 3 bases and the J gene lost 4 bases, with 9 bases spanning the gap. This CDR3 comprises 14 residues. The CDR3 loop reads CASSDDSGNEKLFF. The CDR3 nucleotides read TGTGCCAGCAGTGACGACAGCGGTAATGAAAAACTGTTTTTT.

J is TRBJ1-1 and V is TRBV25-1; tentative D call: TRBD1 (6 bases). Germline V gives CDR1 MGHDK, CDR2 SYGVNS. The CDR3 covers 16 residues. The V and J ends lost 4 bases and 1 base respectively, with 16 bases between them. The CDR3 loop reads CASSGRAHRANTEAFF. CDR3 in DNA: TGTGCCAGCAGTGGACGGGCCCACAGGGCGAACACTGAAGCTTTCTTT.

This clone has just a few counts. The CDR3 bases are TGCGCCAGCAGCTCGGGACTAGCGGGAGGGCCGATTGGAGATACGCAGTATTTT. Residues: CASSSGLAGGPIGDTQYF. The chain carries TRBV5-1 and TRBJ2-3; 16 positions match TRBD2. Trimming took 3 bases from V and 5 from J; bases not matched to a gene: 9. Germline CDR1 SGHRS, CDR2 YFSETQ. The CDR3 runs 18 residues.

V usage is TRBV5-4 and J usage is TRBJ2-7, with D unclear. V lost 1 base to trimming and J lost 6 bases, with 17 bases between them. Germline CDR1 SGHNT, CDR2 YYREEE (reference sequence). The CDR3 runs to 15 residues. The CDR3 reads CASSLSSHGLGEQYF. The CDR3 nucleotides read TGTGCCAGCAGCTTGTCTAGTCATGGTTTGGGCGAGCAGTACTTC.

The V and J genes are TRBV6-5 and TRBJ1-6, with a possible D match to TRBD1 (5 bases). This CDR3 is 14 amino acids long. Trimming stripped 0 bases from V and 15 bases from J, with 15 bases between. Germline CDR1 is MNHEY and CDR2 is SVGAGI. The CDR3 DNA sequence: TGTGCCAGCAGTTACTCGACAGATCCAAAGGTCCTCCACTTT. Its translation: CASSYSTDPKVLHF.

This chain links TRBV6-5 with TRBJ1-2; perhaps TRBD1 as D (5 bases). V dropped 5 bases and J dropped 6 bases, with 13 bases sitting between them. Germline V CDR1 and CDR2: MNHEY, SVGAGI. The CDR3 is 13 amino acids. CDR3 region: CASSPRQGHGYTF. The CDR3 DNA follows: TGTGCCAGCAGTCCCCGGCAGGGTCATGGCTACACCTTC.